This record covers a single T cell receptor (beta chain). Profiling relied on immunoSEQ multiplex PCR, and the TCRdb table lists in-frame clones only, not all of them. Of about 25,000 clones in the sample, 65% to 90% were seen once. The data were obtained in a study of cytotoxic CD8 clonotypes in ibrutinib-treated CLL. There are 14 residues in the CDR3. The V segment lost 4 bases and the J segment 4 bases; nucleotides outside the gene matches: 0. Germline CDR1 reads ENHRY; CDR2 reads SYGVKD. The sample here was PBMCs, taken after 24 months of ibrutinib treatment. The genes are TRBV10-3 and TRBJ2-3; TRBD1 agrees at 12 bases. This TCR derives from a human donor with chronic lymphocytic leukemia. CDR3 sequence reads: CAISGDRGPDTQYF. The CDR3 nucleotides read TGTGCCATCAGTGGGGACAGGGGGCCAGATACGCAGTATTTT.